This T cell receptor beta chain was identified in a study of blood T cell repertoires in COVID-19. Study background: Researchers got acute and convalescent COVID-19 samples from the United States, Italy and Spain.

This CDR3 region has 16 residues. The germline CDR1 and CDR2 sequences are SGHKS and YYEKEE (reference sequence). V dropped 4 bases and J dropped 0 bases, with 17 bases sitting between them. Recruits, aged roughly 18 to 89 years, lived in 24 US areas. Self-reported history from a screening survey and questionnaire set each donor's cohort. Authors' data handling: Estimated nucleated cell counts came from reference gene primer amplification. Sequenced by immunoSEQ multiplex PCR; TCRdb stores in-frame clones only, minus some. V, J and clone size are those of that table, while D and trimming were read from the DNA. The sample includes a few hundred thousand clones, over 80% of them seen just once.

This chain joins TRBV5-5 and TRBJ2-7; D call uncertain. Sequences were obtained from PBMCs or T cells enriched from blood (not recorded which). This receptor was taken from a young man who had recovered from COVID-19. In DNA, the CDR3 is TGTGCCAGCAGCGTCGCTAACAGAGCACTCTCCTACGAGCAGTACTTC. It translates to CASSVANRALSYEQYF. The full variable domain, its missing parts supplied by reference TRBV5-5 and TRBJ2-7, is DAGVTQSPTHLIKTRGQQVTLRCSPISGHKSVSWYQQVLGQGPQFIFQYYEKEERGRGNFPDRFSARQFPNYSSELNVNALLLGDSALYLCASSVANRALSYEQYFGPGTRLTVT.